These 22 T cell receptor beta chains came from one sample sequenced in a study of blood T cell repertoires in COVID-19. Method: immunoSEQ multiplex PCR; TCRdb's copy keeps in-frame clones and lacks some. The profile covers about 210,000 clones, with approximately 85% appearing a single time and around 2.5% taken by the ten largest. The sample comprised peripheral blood. These receptors came from a woman aged 70-85 years with COVID-19, enrolled during active disease.

This clone came up once. This rearrangement joins TRBV7-2 to TRBJ2-1; 9 bases fit TRBD2. Germline V CDR1 and CDR2: SGHTA, FQGNSA. V shed 5 bases and J 4 bases; nucleotides not matched to a gene: 6. This CDR3 comprises 15 residues. Here the CDR3 reads CASSPAGGEYNEQFF. The CDR3 DNA reads TGTGCCAGCAGCCCGGCGGGGGGGGAATACAATGAGCAGTTCTTC.

This rearrangement joins TRBV27 to TRBJ2-3; 14 bases are a match to TRBD2. Trimming cost V 5 bases and J 0 bases; bases outside gene matches: 13. This CDR3 region has 20 residues. Germline lookup yields CDR1 MNHEY and CDR2 SMNVEV (reference sequence). CDR3 sequence reads: CASSPTEPGLAGVSTDTQYF. CDR3 coding DNA: TGTGCCAGCAGTCCGACGGAGCCGGGACTAGCGGGGGTGAGCACAGATACGCAGTATTTT.

V usage is TRBV6-5 and J usage is TRBJ1-6; D not certain. This CDR3 contains 16 residues. Germline loops: CDR1 MNHEY, CDR2 SVGAGI. V lost 6 bases and J lost 4, with 16 bases in between. CDR3: CASSYSAPTYNSPLHF. In DNA, the CDR3 is TGTGCCAGCAGCTACAGCGCCCCGACTTATAATTCACCCCTCCACTTT.

The rearrangement uses TRBV19 and TRBJ2-3; 7 nucleotides align to TRBD2. The CDR3 spans 14 residues. The germline gives CDR1 LNHDA, CDR2 SQIVND (reference sequence). V lost 7 bases and J lost 6; bases outside the gene matches: 10. CDR3 protein: CASTQGGHEDTQYF. The CDR3, as DNA: TGTGCCAGTACCCAGGGAGGGCATGAGGATACGCAGTATTTT. The whole variable domain, filled in from reference TRBV19 and TRBJ2-3, reads DGGITQSPKYLFRKEGQNVTLSCEQNLNHDAMYWYRQDPGQGLRLIYYSQIVNDFQKGDIAEGYSVSREKKESFPLTVTSAQKNPTAFYLCASTQGGHEDTQYFGPGTRLTVL.

The rearrangement links TRBV24-1 to TRBJ2-5; 9 nucleotides agree with TRBD2. Germline CDR1 and CDR2: KGHDR and SFDVKD. V shed 6 bases, J shed 2 bases, and the junction held 3 bases outside the gene matches. This CDR3 region has 14 residues. CDR3 nucleotides: TGTGCCACCAGTTTAAGCGGGAGGCAAGAGACCCAGTACTTC. Residues: CATSLSGRQETQYF.

This chain uses TRBV15 with TRBJ1-1; D is uncertain. The CDR3 has 13 amino acids. Deletions cut 3 bases from V and 5 bases from J, with 10 bases between. Germline CDR1 and CDR2: LNHNV and YYDKDF (reference sequence). CDR3: CATSSLEATEAFF. DNA of the CDR3: TGTGCCACCAGCAGCCTTGAGGCGACTGAAGCTTTCTTT.

The chain carries TRBV27 and TRBJ1-4; 7 positions agree with TRBD1. The germline CDR1 and CDR2 sequences are MNHEY and SMNVEV (reference sequence). The CDR3 sequence is 13 residues long. The V segment lost 4 bases and the J segment 5 bases; nucleotides outside the gene matches: 1. The CDR3, as DNA: TGTGCCAGCAGTTCACAGGGGAATGAAAAACTGTTTTTT. Translating gives CASSSQGNEKLFF.

The chain employs TRBV27 and TRBJ1-4; possible D gene TRBD1, 5 bases. Per germline, CDR1 MNHEY and CDR2 SMNVEV (reference sequence). Trimming took 8 bases from V and 7 from J, leaving 14 bases between them. This CDR3 region has 13 residues. The CDR3 coding sequence is TGTGCCAGCGGGTGGGCAGGGATTGAAAAACTGTTTTTT. Amino acids: CASGWAGIEKLFF. The variable domain in full, with the rest retrieved from reference TRBV27 and TRBJ1-4, is EAQVTQNPRYLITVTGKKLTVTCSQNMNHEYMSWYRQDPGLGLRQIYYSMNVEVTDKGDVPEGYKVSRKEKRNFPLILESPSPNQTSLYFCASGWAGIEKLFFGSGTQLSVL.

This chain uses TRBV5-4 with TRBJ2-1, with 10 bases fitting TRBD1. Germline values: CDR1 SGHNT, CDR2 YYREEE (reference sequence). The V segment lost 0 bases and the J segment 0 bases; nucleotides outside the gene matches: 0. The CDR3 is made up of 16 amino acids. The CDR3 coding sequence is TGTGCCAGCAGCTTGGGGACAGGGGGCTCCTACAATGAGCAGTTCTTC. This encodes CASSLGTGGSYNEQFF.

The V and J genes are TRBV7-9 and TRBJ2-5, with 8 positions matching TRBD1. CDR1 and CDR2 from the germline V gene are SEHNR and FQNEAQ (reference sequence). The trim removed 0 bases at V and 5 bases at J, leaving 5 bases unmatched. CDR3 length equals 15 residues. Here the CDR3 DNA reads TGTGCCAGCAGCTTAGCGACAGGGGTCCGGGAGACCCAGTACTTC. Protein: CASSLATGVRETQYF.

The V call is TRBV7-9, the J call TRBJ1-2, with a tentative D call TRBD1 (6 bases). The germline V gene encodes CDR1 SEHNR and CDR2 FQNEAQ (reference sequence). CDR3 length: 13 residues. V lost 1 base, J lost 4 bases, and 7 bases lay in between. The CDR3 nucleotides are TGTGCCAGCAGCTTAGGGACAGCCTATGGCTACACCTTC. The encoded protein is CASSLGTAYGYTF.

J is TRBJ2-3 and V is TRBV7-2; 11 nucleotides agree with TRBD1. J lost 5 bases, V lost 5 bases, and 12 bases had no gene match. Germline lookup yields CDR1 SGHTA and CDR2 FQGNSA. There are 17 residues in the CDR3. This CDR3 is CASSPGRGTGGLDTQYF. The CDR3 DNA sequence: TGTGCCAGCAGCCCGGGGCGGGGGACAGGGGGGTTAGATACGCAGTATTTT.

This CDR3 reads CASSLRDEQFF. CDR3 nucleotides: TGTGCCAGCAGTTTAAGAGATGAGCAGTTCTTC. This chain joins TRBV12-3 or TRBV12-4 and TRBJ2-1; D is undetermined. Trimming removed 2 bases from V and 8 bases from J, with 4 bases in between. The CDR3 loop spans 11 amino acids.

The chain combines TRBV5-1 with TRBJ1-2; no clear D gene. The CDR3 loop spans 15 amino acids. V lost 5 bases, J lost 6 bases, and 20 bases lay in between. Germline CDR1 is SGHRS and CDR2 is YFSETQ. The CDR3 is CASREEESYIDGYTF. The CDR3 DNA sequence: TGCGCCAGCAGGGAGGAAGAGAGCTATATCGATGGCTACACCTTC.

The chain couples TRBV19 to TRBJ1-1; D is uncertain. The CDR3 extends over 12 amino acids. V gave up 6 bases and J gave up 7 bases, with 12 bases separating them. Germline V lookup: CDR1 LNHDA, CDR2 SQIVND (reference sequence). The CDR3, as DNA: TGTGCCAGTAGCGCGGCCTATATTGAAGCTTTCTTT. It specifies CASSAAYIEAFF. The full variable domain, completed using reference TRBV19 and TRBJ1-1, is DGGITQSPKYLFRKEGQNVTLSCEQNLNHDAMYWYRQDPGQGLRLIYYSQIVNDFQKGDIAEGYSVSREKKESFPLTVTSAQKNPTAFYLCASSAAYIEAFFGQGTRLTVV.

The genes are TRBV7-9 and TRBJ1-3; D gene ambiguous. The V and J ends lost 5 bases and 0 bases respectively, with 14 bases between them. CDR1 and CDR2 (germline): SEHNR, FQNEAQ (reference sequence). The CDR3 is 16 residues long. CDR3 DNA sequence: TGTGCCAGCAGCCCCGGGGTAACACGCTCTGGAAACACCATATATTTT. It yields the protein CASSPGVTRSGNTIYF.

V and J are TRBV7-2 and TRBJ2-3; D might be TRBD1 (5 bases). V lost 1 base, J lost 9 bases, and 17 bases lay in between. Germline lookup yields CDR1 SGHTA and CDR2 FQGNSA. This CDR3 is built from 15 residues. CDR3 in DNA: TGTGCCAGCAGCTTAGTTTTCAGGGCCCAGGCCACGCAGTATTTT. Amino acids: CASSLVFRAQATQYF.

In nucleotides, the CDR3 is TGTGCCAGCTCACCCCCGAGGGAGCGGAACTCCTACGAGCAGTACTTC. The encoded protein is CASSPPRERNSYEQYF. The V gene is TRBV18, the J gene TRBJ2-7; TRBD2 is a possible D gene (5 bases). This CDR3 comprises 16 residues. The germline V and J ends were trimmed by 3 bases and 0 bases, with 15 bases remaining between them. Germline loops: CDR1 KGHSH, CDR2 LQKENI.

The gene calls are TRBV2 and TRBJ2-2; maybe TRBD1 (5 bases). Trimming took 4 bases from V and 6 from J, leaving 12 bases between them. Germline V gives CDR1 SNHLY, CDR2 FYNNEI. The CDR3 runs to 14 residues. The CDR3 DNA sequence: TGTGCCAGCAGTGGCCAGGGCACCCCCGGGGAGCTGTTTTTT. Amino acid sequence: CASSGQGTPGELFF.

V usage is TRBV6-5 and J usage is TRBJ1-5, with D possibly being TRBD1 (6 bases). There are 15 residues in the CDR3. The germline V gene encodes CDR1 MNHEY and CDR2 SVGAGI. The V gene lost 6 bases and the J gene lost 4 bases, with 16 bases spanning the gap. The CDR3 here is CASRGQGRANQPQHF. The DNA of the CDR3 is TGTGCCAGCAGGGGGCAGGGGCGAGCAAATCAGCCCCAGCATTTT.

V usage is TRBV4-3 and J usage is TRBJ1-5, with D tentatively TRBD1 (6 bases). The germline V and J ends were trimmed by 5 bases and 5 bases, with 13 bases remaining between them. This CDR3 is 14 amino acids long. Per germline, CDR1 LGHNA and CDR2 YSLEER. The chain's CDR3 is CASSMRGGDQPQHF. The DNA of the CDR3 is TGCGCCAGCAGCATGAGGGGGGGGGATCAGCCCCAGCATTTT.

The chain links TRBV19 to TRBJ2-4; the D gene is possibly TRBD2 (5 bases). Germline lookup yields CDR1 LNHDA and CDR2 SQIVND (reference sequence). Trimming cost V 1 base and J 0 bases, with 13 bases left between them. The CDR3 spans 17 residues. In nucleotides, the CDR3 is TGTGCCAGTAGTATAGCTTTTTCCGGGGTAGCCAAAAACATTCAGTACTTC. As protein: CASSIAFSGVAKNIQYF.